The T cell receptor beta chain described here comes from a study of T cells in Graves' hyperthyroidism and ophthalmopathy. J gave up 1 base and V 9 bases, and 2 bases lay outside the gene matches. The CDR3 sequence is 13 residues long. Germline CDR1 reads LNHDA; CDR2 reads SQIVND (reference sequence). General study results and limits: The model predicted ophthalmopathy a median about 6.6 months before onset.

TCR beta CDR3 regions were amplified from RNA. The study used the HTBI primer set for a first-round RT-PCR of the TCR CDR3. Via MiXCR, TCRdb re-called the multiplex PCR reads, giving one row per CDR3 protein. The sample holds hundreds of thousands of distinct CDR3 sequences; roughly 15% are singletons and the top ten take over 10%. This clonotype was counted between two and nine times. Its antigen is unknown. Each diagnosis drew on symptoms, thyroxine, TRAb, thyroid ultrasound and orbital computed tomography findings. V gene TRBV19 combines with J gene TRBJ2-7; 11 bases are shared with TRBD2. The sequence came from a young man with Graves' ophthalmopathy. The sequenced material came from blood. In DNA form, the CDR3 reads TGTGCCAGGACTAGCGGGGATTCCTACGAGCAGTACTTC. Residues: CARTSGDSYEQYF.